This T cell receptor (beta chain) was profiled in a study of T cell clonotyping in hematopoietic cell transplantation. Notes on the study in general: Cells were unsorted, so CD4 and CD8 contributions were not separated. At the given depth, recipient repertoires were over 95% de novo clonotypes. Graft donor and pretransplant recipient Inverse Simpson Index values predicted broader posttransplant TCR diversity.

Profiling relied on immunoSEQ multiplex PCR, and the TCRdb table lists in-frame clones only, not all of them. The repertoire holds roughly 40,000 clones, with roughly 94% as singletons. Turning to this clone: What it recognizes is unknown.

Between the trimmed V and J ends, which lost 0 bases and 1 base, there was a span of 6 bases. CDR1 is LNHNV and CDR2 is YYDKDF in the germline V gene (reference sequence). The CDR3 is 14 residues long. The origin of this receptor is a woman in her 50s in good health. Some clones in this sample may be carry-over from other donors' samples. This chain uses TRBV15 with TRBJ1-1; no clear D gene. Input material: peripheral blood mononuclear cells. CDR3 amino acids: CATSRDLPNTEAFF. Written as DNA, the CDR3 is TGTGCCACCAGCAGAGATCTTCCGAACACTGAAGCTTTCTTT.